One and the same sample provided the 30 T cell receptor beta chains below, sequenced in a study of T cell responses to AZD1222 COVID-19 vaccine. Profiled with immunoSEQ multiplex PCR; TCRdb holds only in-frame clones, not every one. The profile shows about 100,000 clones, less than 90% of them singletons. The sequences come from peripheral blood, collected on day 0 of AZD1222 vaccination. The receptors stem from an adult in good health.

V is TRBV6-5 and J is TRBJ1-1; tentatively, D is TRBD1 (6 bases). The CDR3 runs to 15 residues. V lost 7 bases, J lost 0 bases, and 15 bases lay in between. Germline CDR1 and CDR2: MNHEY and SVGAGI. CDR3 sequence (DNA): TGTGCCAGCATAACAGGGTCCCAACTGAACACTGAAGCTTTCTTT. This encodes CASITGSQLNTEAFF.

This clone came up once. The rearrangement uses TRBV4-1 and TRBJ1-2; D is perhaps TRBD1 (5 bases). The CDR3 sequence is 14 residues long. The V end lost 0 bases, the J end lost 5 bases, and 10 bases lay between the germline ends. CDR1 and CDR2 from the germline V gene are MGHRA and YSYEKL. CDR3: CASSQDRAGYGYTF. Here the CDR3 DNA reads TGCGCCAGCAGCCAAGACAGGGCGGGGTATGGCTACACCTTC.

The CDR3 DNA reads TGTGCCAGCAGCCTAGGACAGGGCTATAATTCACCCCTCCACTTT. Translation gives CASSLGQGYNSPLHF. The rearrangement joins TRBV5-8 to TRBJ1-6; 8 bases fit TRBD1. The CDR3 extends over 15 amino acids. Germline CDR1 is SGHTS and CDR2 is YDEGEE. Trimming cost V 4 bases and J 3 bases; bases outside gene matches: 3.

The chain uses TRBV7-9 and TRBJ1-2; D is ambiguous. The germline CDR1 and CDR2 sequences are SEHNR and FQNEAQ (reference sequence). Trimming pared 1 base from V and 0 bases from J, leaving 6 bases between. The CDR3 loop spans 14 amino acids. The CDR3 DNA reads as TGTGCCAGCAGCTTAGTGGCTTCTAACTATGGCTACACCTTC. This translates into CASSLVASNYGYTF.

The V and J genes are TRBV10-3 and TRBJ2-7, with 8 bases aligning to TRBD2. V lost 8 bases to trimming and J lost 6 bases; unmatched junction nucleotides: 15. The CDR3 sequence is 15 residues long. Germline values: CDR1 ENHRY, CDR2 SYGVKD. The CDR3 DNA sequence: TGTGCCATCGGCACTCGGGGGGGCTCTTCCCGCGAGCAGTACTTC. This gives the protein CAIGTRGGSSREQYF.

The CDR3: CATQTGGDEKLFF. CDR3 DNA: TGTGCCACCCAAACAGGGGGGGATGAAAAACTGTTTTTT. The J gene is TRBJ1-4, the V gene TRBV4-2; 8 bases are a match to TRBD1. This CDR3 contains 13 residues. The V gene's germline CDR1 is LGHNA and CDR2 YNFKEQ. Losses at the gene ends were 10 bases for V and 6 bases for J; bases not matched to a gene: 7.

For this clone: The junction and the germline gene differ at one end; a read error may be behind it. V is TRBV15 and J is TRBJ2-7, with 7 positions matching TRBD1. CDR1 is LNHNV, CDR2 YYDKDF, per germline (reference sequence). This CDR3 region has 13 residues. CDR3 loop: CATSRDIRQGRNF. Here the CDR3 DNA reads TGTGCCACCAGCAGAGATATAAGACAGGGAAGAAACTTC.

The J gene is TRBJ1-6, the V gene TRBV6-5, with 7 bases matching TRBD1. V shed 6 bases, J shed 8 bases, and the junction held 7 bases outside the gene matches. CDR3 length: 14 residues. CDR1 and CDR2 (germline): MNHEY, SVGAGI. CDR3: CASRPGTDDSPLHF. CDR3 sequence (DNA): TGTGCCAGCAGGCCCGGGACAGACGATTCACCCCTCCACTTT.

The chain links TRBV7-4 to TRBJ1-5; D might be TRBD1 (6 bases). The CDR3 contains 16 residues. V gave up 2 bases and J gave up 3 bases, with 14 bases separating them. The germline V gene has CDR1 SGHVT and CDR2 SQSDAQ. CDR3 residues: CASSLRDIRNNQPQHF. For the CDR3, the DNA is TGTGCCAGCAGCTTAAGGGACATCAGAAACAATCAGCCCCAGCATTTT.

The gene calls are TRBV20-1 and TRBJ1-4, with 8 bases matching TRBD1. The CDR3 runs to 16 residues. Germline loops: CDR1 DFQATT, CDR2 SNEGSKA (reference sequence). V lost 3 bases and J lost 5; bases outside the gene matches: 11. CDR3 nucleotide sequence: TGCAGTGCTAGTCGCCTCCCGGGACAGGAGAATGAAAAACTGTTTTTT. This codes for CSASRLPGQENEKLFF.

V and J are TRBV5-1 and TRBJ2-1; D tentatively fits TRBD1 or TRBD2 (5 bases each). Germline V gives CDR1 SGHRS, CDR2 YFSETQ. The CDR3 totals 14 residues. The V end was cut by 0 bases, the J end by 7 bases, with 11 bases between. The CDR3 loop is CASSLGRGDNEQFF. In DNA form, the CDR3 reads TGCGCCAGCAGCTTGGGTAGAGGGGATAATGAGCAGTTCTTC.

Written as DNA, the CDR3 is TGTGCCAGCTCACCAACATCTCGTGCCCAACAGGGCCAAGCCTATGGCTACACCTTC. It specifies CASSPTSRAQQGQAYGYTF. This chain connects TRBV18 to TRBJ1-2, with D possibly being TRBD1 (6 bases). The CDR3 is made up of 19 amino acids. CDR1 is KGHSH and CDR2 is LQKENI in the germline V gene. Trimming removed 2 bases from V and 4 bases from J, with 26 bases in between.

The gene calls are TRBV6-4 and TRBJ1-2; 7 nucleotides agree with TRBD1. The CDR3 has 15 amino acids. With 5 bases clipped from V and 0 bases from J, the junction kept 6 bases outside the gene matches. Per the germline V gene, CDR1 is MRHNA and CDR2 is SNTAGT. The CDR3 here is CASSIRQGPNYGYTF. The CDR3 nucleotides are TGTGCCAGCAGTATTCGACAGGGACCTAACTATGGCTACACCTTC.

This rearrangement joins TRBV6-2 or TRBV6-3 to TRBJ2-7; D uncertain. The V end lost 3 bases, the J end lost 2 bases, and 8 bases lay between the germline ends. The length of the CDR3 is 13 residues. The germline V gene encodes CDR1 MNHEY and CDR2 SVGEGT. The CDR3 nucleotides are TGTGCCAGCAGTTATGTCGAAACCTACGAGCAGTACTTC. Encoded protein: CASSYVETYEQYF.

This clone ranks as medium-sized (0.01 to 0.1%). V usage is TRBV28 and J usage is TRBJ2-3; TRBD2 is a possible D gene (6 bases). The CDR3 consists of 15 residues. Per germline, CDR1 MDHEN and CDR2 SYDVKM. Trimming took off 6 bases at V and 3 bases at J, with 16 bases between the two ends. This chain's CDR3 is CASRGLAMGTDTQYF. The CDR3 DNA reads as TGTGCCAGCAGGGGTCTAGCGATGGGAACAGATACGCAGTATTTT.

The count of this clone is one. The chain has TRBV20-1 and TRBJ1-4; no clear D. Trimming shortened V by 6 bases and J by 5 bases, and 7 bases separated the two germline ends. The CDR3 spans 11 residues. In germline, CDR1 is DFQATT, CDR2 SNEGSKA (reference sequence). The chain's CDR3 is CSASWNEKLFF. In nucleotides, the CDR3 is TGCAGTGCGTCATGGAATGAAAAACTGTTTTTT.

The chain combines TRBV4-1 with TRBJ2-1, with TRBD2 as a possible D gene (6 bases). CDR1 is MGHRA, CDR2 YSYEKL, per germline. This CDR3 has 14 amino acids. Trimming removed 4 bases at V and 1 base at J, with 8 bases between. CDR3 bases: TGCGCCAGCAGCCCCGGGACTTCCTACAATGAGCAGTTCTTC. Translated, it gives CASSPGTSYNEQFF.

The chain carries TRBV30 and TRBJ1-2; possibly TRBD1 for D (5 bases). V lost 2 bases and J 5 bases, leaving 15 bases between the germline ends. The CDR3 has 14 amino acids. Germline-derived CDR1 and CDR2 are GTSNPN and SVGIG (reference sequence). DNA for the CDR3: TGTGCCTGGAGTCCTCCCGGGGACTGGTATGGCTACACCTTC. Translated: CAWSPPGDWYGYTF.

In this sample, this clone turned up a few times. V and J are TRBV27 and TRBJ1-1; 11 bases line up with TRBD1. CDR1 and CDR2 from the germline V gene are MNHEY and SMNVEV (reference sequence). V lost 2 bases, J lost 0 bases, and 14 bases stayed unmatched. The CDR3 runs 20 residues. The CDR3 DNA is TGTGCCAGCAGTTTAAGTCCGAGTGGACAGGGGGCCAAGGTGAACACTGAAGCTTTCTTT. Its protein product is CASSLSPSGQGAKVNTEAFF.

This chain joins TRBV5-1 and TRBJ1-5, with a tentative D call TRBD1 (5 bases). Germline CDR1 reads SGHRS; CDR2 reads YFSETQ. CDR3 length: 14 amino acids. Trimming stripped 0 bases from V and 7 bases from J, with 11 bases between. This CDR3 reads CASSLDGARQPQHF. CDR3 coding DNA: TGCGCCAGCAGCTTGGACGGGGCCCGGCAGCCCCAGCATTTT.

The chain links TRBV15 to TRBJ1-4, with D maybe TRBD1 (6 bases). This CDR3 is built from 18 residues. In germline, CDR1 is LNHNV, CDR2 YYDKDF (reference sequence). V shed 5 bases and J shed 5 bases, with 24 bases lying between them. The CDR3 DNA reads TGTGCCACCAGCGGACGATTAATCAGGGGCGGCGGGAATGAAAAACTGTTTTTT. Amino acid sequence: CATSGRLIRGGGNEKLFF.

The V and J genes are TRBV18 and TRBJ2-3; no clear D gene. V was trimmed by 6 bases and J by 2 bases, leaving 9 bases between them. Germline V CDR1 and CDR2: KGHSH, LQKENI. This CDR3 spans 13 amino acids. CDR3 loop: CASSPSDTDTQYF. The CDR3 DNA sequence: TGTGCCAGCTCGCCGTCGGACACAGATACGCAGTATTTT.

This chain joins TRBV11-2 and TRBJ2-7; D is unresolved. Trimming removed 0 bases at V and 1 base at J, with 7 bases between. The CDR3 length is 14 residues. Germline V gene lookup returns CDR1 SGHAT and CDR2 FQNNGV. CDR3 sequence reads: CASSLEAGSYEQYF. The DNA of the CDR3 is TGTGCCAGCAGCTTAGAGGCCGGATCCTACGAGCAGTACTTC.

A few counts support this clone. The rearrangement joins TRBV7-9 to TRBJ2-5; TRBD2 agrees at 7 bases. The V segment lost 7 bases and the J segment 4 bases; nucleotides outside the gene matches: 9. The germline V gene has CDR1 SEHNR and CDR2 FQNEAQ (reference sequence). This CDR3 is built from 14 residues. The CDR3 coding sequence is TGTGCCAGCACCCGGGGGACTACCCTAGAGACCCAGTACTTC. Protein: CASTRGTTLETQYF.

The chain is built from TRBV6-1 and TRBJ2-3; 8 bases line up with TRBD2. Germline trimming cut 3 bases from V and 2 bases from J; bases unmatched to any gene: 10. The CDR3 totals 17 residues. Looked up from germline, CDR1 is MNHNS and CDR2 is SASEGT. In DNA form, the CDR3 reads TGTGCCAGCAGTGAGGGTTTACTAGCGGCCTTCACAGATACGCAGTATTTT. This sequence encodes CASSEGLLAAFTDTQYF.

The V call is TRBV5-1, the J call TRBJ2-1; D is perhaps TRBD1 (5 bases). This CDR3 comprises 15 residues. V was clipped by 4 bases and J by 0 bases, with 11 bases between them. The germline gives CDR1 SGHRS, CDR2 YFSETQ. The CDR3 loop reads CASSLQESSYNEQFF. The CDR3 DNA sequence: TGCGCCAGCAGCCTACAGGAGAGCTCCTACAATGAGCAGTTCTTC.

The chain is built from TRBV4-2 and TRBJ1-1; no firm D call. The CDR3 is made up of 14 amino acids. Trimming took 0 bases from V and 0 from J, leaving 5 bases between them. Germline CDR1 reads LGHNA; CDR2 reads YNFKEQ. The DNA of the CDR3 is TGTGCCAGCAGCCAAGAGTGGATGAACACTGAAGCTTTCTTT. Translating gives CASSQEWMNTEAFF.

This chain connects TRBV5-1 to TRBJ2-5; TRBD2 agrees at 9 bases. Unmatched junction bases numbered 10, after V lost 5 bases and J lost 5 bases. Germline values: CDR1 SGHRS, CDR2 YFSETQ. The CDR3 extends over 15 amino acids. The CDR3: CASRIAGAPGETQYF. CDR3 bases: TGCGCCAGCAGAATAGCGGGAGCTCCCGGGGAGACCCAGTACTTC.

The genes are TRBV5-8 and TRBJ2-5, with D maybe TRBD1 (7 bases). Germline V lookup: CDR1 SGHTS, CDR2 YDEGEE. The CDR3 runs 13 residues. V lost 7 bases, J lost 5 bases, and 15 bases lay in between. The CDR3 coding sequence is TGTGCCAGCGGGGGGACAGTTAGCGAGACCCAGTACTTC. It codes for CASGGTVSETQYF.

J is TRBJ1-2 and V is TRBV3-1 (or the pseudogene TRBV3-2), with D uncertain. Germline V gene data show CDR1 as LGHDT and CDR2 as YNNKEL (reference sequence). Deletions cut 0 bases from V and 3 bases from J, with 8 bases between. The CDR3 is 14 amino acids. CDR3 amino acids: CASSQEGWDYGYTF. CDR3 nucleotide sequence: TGTGCCAGCAGCCAAGAGGGGTGGGACTATGGCTACACCTTC.